These 10 T cell receptor beta chains originate from one sample sequenced in a study of cytomegalovirus exposure and HLA in healthy donors. A multiplex PCR was run with 60 Vbeta primers and 13 Jbeta primers. The assay was immunoSEQ multiplex PCR, and TCRdb's table has in-frame clones only and misses some. The table lists approximately 89,000 clones, approximately 71% of them singletons. The sequencing sample was made of PBMCs. Every receptor here comes from a man aged 25-45 years in good health and CMV-seronegative.

CDR3 sequence reads: CASSSGTSGRGWEQYF. The CDR3, as DNA: TGTGCCAGCAGTTCCGGGACTAGCGGGAGAGGGTGGGAGCAGTACTTC. V is TRBV6-6 and J is TRBJ2-7; 14 bases line up with TRBD2. The CDR3 spans 16 residues. Germline V gene data show CDR1 as MNHNY and CDR2 as SVGAGI (reference sequence). J gave up 7 bases and V 4 bases, and 9 bases lay outside the gene matches.

This clone was counted a single time. The gene calls are TRBV27 and TRBJ2-7, with 13 positions matching TRBD2. Germline trimming cut 3 bases from V and 4 bases from J; bases unmatched to any gene: 9. The germline gives CDR1 MNHEY, CDR2 SMNVEV (reference sequence). This CDR3 contains 17 residues. CDR3 sequence reads: CASSLGTSGRARYEQYF. DNA of the CDR3: TGTGCCAGCAGTTTGGGTACTAGCGGGAGGGCCCGGTACGAGCAGTACTTC.

This clone was observed a handful of times. This rearrangement joins TRBV6-1 to TRBJ1-4; tentative D call: TRBD1 (5 bases). Germline V gene data show CDR1 as MNHNS and CDR2 as SASEGT. The CDR3 is 14 amino acids. The ends were cut back, 2 bases at V and 8 bases at J, with 12 bases in the middle. CDR3 sequence reads: CASSEIRVNEKLFF. Written as DNA, the CDR3 is TGTGCCAGCAGTGAAATCAGGGTTAACGAAAAACTGTTTTTT.

The gene calls are TRBV6-1 and TRBJ2-7; D ambiguous. This CDR3 region has 11 residues. Germline lookup yields CDR1 MNHNS and CDR2 SASEGT. V was clipped by 5 bases and J by 6 bases, with 8 bases between them. The CDR3 here is CASSQSGEQYF. CDR3 sequence (DNA): TGTGCCAGCAGTCAATCAGGCGAGCAGTACTTC.

This rearrangement joins TRBV19 to TRBJ2-5, with TRBD1 matching 8 bases. The DNA end lines up better with TRBJ2-7; the J call may be wrong. The CDR3 loop spans 15 amino acids. Per the germline V gene, CDR1 is LNHDA and CDR2 is SQIVND (reference sequence). The CDR3 reads CASSISGQGAGEQYF. CDR3 in DNA: TGTGCCAGTAGTATATCGGGGCAGGGGGCCGGCGAGCAGTACTTC.

The chain joins TRBV7-2 to TRBJ1-2; D may be TRBD1 (5 bases). This CDR3 has 15 residues. The germline gives CDR1 SGHTA, CDR2 FQGNSA. V gave up 4 bases and J gave up 3 bases, with 15 bases separating them. This CDR3 is CASSSQISGDYGYTF. The CDR3 region has the DNA TGTGCCAGCAGCTCCCAGATCTCGGGGGACTATGGCTACACCTTC. Full variable domain (outside the CDR3, taken from reference TRBV7-2 and TRBJ1-2): GAGVSQSPSNKVTEKGKDVELRCDPISGHTALYWYRQSLGQGLEFLIYFQGNSAPDKSGLPSDRFSAERTGGSVSTLTIQRTQQEDSAVYLCASSSQISGDYGYTFGSGTRLTVV.

This rearrangement joins TRBV30 to TRBJ2-5, with 10 bases lining up with TRBD2. Trimming removed 2 bases from V and 7 bases from J; junction bases left unmatched: 19. Germline-derived CDR1 and CDR2 are GTSNPN and SVGIG (reference sequence). The CDR3 spans 18 residues. In nucleotides, the CDR3 is TGTGCCTGGAGTCAGGACTTTGGGACTAGCGTAAACTTACTGACCCAGTACTTC. It yields the protein CAWSQDFGTSVNLLTQYF.

Only one count was recorded for this clone. This rearrangement joins TRBV2 to TRBJ1-3, with 7 bases fitting TRBD1. The CDR3 is 15 amino acids. Germline CDR1 reads SNHLY; CDR2 reads FYNNEI. The ends lost 6 bases at V and 0 bases at J; junction bases unmatched: 5. The CDR3 DNA sequence: TGTGCCAGCAGAGGCACAGGGGTCTCTGGAAACACCATATATTTT. Protein: CASRGTGVSGNTIYF.

V usage is TRBV11-2 and J usage is TRBJ1-1; 7 bases match TRBD1. V shed 5 bases, J shed 1 base, and the junction held 1 base outside the gene matches. Germline CDR1 and CDR2: SGHAT and FQNNGV. There are 13 residues in the CDR3. The CDR3 region is CASSRQGNTEAFF. CDR3 DNA sequence: TGTGCCAGCAGCAGACAGGGGAACACTGAAGCTTTCTTT.

This clone was detected a few times. This sample includes further DNA sequences coding for the same CDR3. The V gene is TRBV28, the J gene TRBJ2-1, with 13 bases matching TRBD2. After removal of 9 bases from V and 0 bases from J, the junction contained 2 bases not matched to a gene. The CDR3 has 15 residues. Germline loops: CDR1 MDHEN, CDR2 SYDVKM. CDR3 region: CASRLAGGSYNEQFF. The CDR3 nucleotides read TGTGCCAGTAGACTAGCGGGAGGCTCCTACAATGAGCAGTTCTTC.